This TCR beta chain comes out of a study of blood T cells in healthy people across ages. With respect to this clonotype: Antigen unknown.

Overall study findings and caveats: Among long-lived donors, naive CD4+ cells were more numerous and diversity higher than in aged donors.

CDR3 length: 19 residues. V dropped 0 bases and J dropped 8; count of bases not matched to a gene: 17. Germline lookup yields CDR1 LGHNT and CDR2 FRNRAP. A J-beta primer mix and a sample-barcoded 5' primer were used in a second PCR of about 7 to 12 cycles. Each CDR3 protein gets one entry after TCRdb re-called the 5' RACE reads with MiXCR. The repertoire holds about 540,000 distinct CDR3 sequences, with around 24% as singletons. This sample also belongs to another study, concerning T cells of mothers and their children. From that paper: A few healthy Caucasian mothers, along with their six children, were the donors. Sequencing revealed no T cell clones that were persistent and microchimeric.

Sequenced input: blood. This receptor was obtained from a boy aged 5-17 years in good health. The chain is built from TRBV12-5 and TRBJ2-1; 9 bases are shared with TRBD1. CDR3 amino acids: CASGLVRGTWGQGRDEQFF. The CDR3 DNA reads as TGTGCTAGTGGTTTGGTTCGGGGGACCTGGGGACAGGGTAGAGATGAGCAGTTCTTC.